This T cell receptor beta chain is drawn from a study of T cell changes during pregnancy in multiple sclerosis (dated by TCRdb to about 2019). In the study overall: The study examined how the T cell repertoire changed over the course of pregnancy in women with multiple sclerosis.

As encoded in the germline V gene, CDR1 is SGHVS while CDR2 is FNYEAQ. Reading from cysteine to phenylalanine, the CDR3 counts 16 amino acids. Just the 48-base CDR3 DNA is kept, in frame starting at base 1. Trimming costs V 1 base and J 3 bases, and their ends lie 12 bases apart. Library preparation used the immunoSEQ multiplex PCR assay. Sourced from immuneACCESS, this table was stored by TCRdb with only in-frame sequences that have V and J called. A share of the clones is absent; for the studies checked, an unresolved V gene accounts for under half, and the remainder has no known explanation. The sample profile shows some 30,000 clones; about 91% of them were found once. 4% to 6% of the sample goes to the ten largest clones. Points on this clone: Which antigen it targets is not known. No base quality information exists; no much larger clone differs at one position.

The chain employs TRBV7-6 and TRBJ2-2; the D gene lacks a confident call. Sequences were derived from peripheral blood, sampled in the first trimester of pregnancy. The source of this sequence is a female donor in good health, enrolled as a control in a pregnancy study. The DNA is TGTGCCAGCAGCTTAGGTAGCAGCTTTTACACCGGGGAGCTGTTTTTT. This is translated as CASSLGSSFYTGELFF.